The entry below gives a single T cell receptor (beta chain) sequence along with its context. V lost 4 bases to trimming and J lost 3 bases, with 15 bases between them. Per the germline V gene, CDR1 is SGHRS and CDR2 is YFSETQ. The CDR3 spans 15 residues. This sample stems from a study of control samples from healthy donors and cancer patients. Sequencing used immunoSEQ multiplex PCR; TCRdb keeps in-frame clones, though not all of them. The sample has roughly 120,000 clones, less than 95% seen once; the top ten hold about 4.7%. Sample: blood. This sequence joins TRBV5-1 and TRBJ2-3, with D maybe TRBD2 (6 bases). This clonotype originated in a human donor in good health. The donor label of this sample is uncertain. The CDR3 loop is CASSLGGVRTDTQYF. The DNA for the CDR3 is TGCGCCAGCAGCCTGGGCGGGGTTCGGACAGATACGCAGTATTTT.